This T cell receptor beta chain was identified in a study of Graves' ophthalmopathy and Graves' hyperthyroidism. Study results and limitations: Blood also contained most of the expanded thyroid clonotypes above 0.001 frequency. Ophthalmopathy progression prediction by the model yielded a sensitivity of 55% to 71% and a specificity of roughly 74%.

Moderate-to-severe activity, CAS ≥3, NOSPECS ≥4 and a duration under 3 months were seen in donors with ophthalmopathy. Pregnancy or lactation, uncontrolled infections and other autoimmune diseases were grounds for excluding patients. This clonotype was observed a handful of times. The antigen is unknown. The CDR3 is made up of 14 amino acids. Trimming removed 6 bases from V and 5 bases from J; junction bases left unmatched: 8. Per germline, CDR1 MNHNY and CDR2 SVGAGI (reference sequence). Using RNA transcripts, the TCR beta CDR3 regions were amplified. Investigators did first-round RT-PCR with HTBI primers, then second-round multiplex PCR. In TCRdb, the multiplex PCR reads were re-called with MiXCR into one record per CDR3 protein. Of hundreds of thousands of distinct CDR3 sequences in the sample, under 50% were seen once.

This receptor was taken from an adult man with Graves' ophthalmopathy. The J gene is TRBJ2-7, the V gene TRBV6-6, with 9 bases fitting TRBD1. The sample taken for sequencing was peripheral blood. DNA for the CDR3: TGTGCCAGCAGCCGACGACAGGGGGTAGACGAGCAGTACTTC. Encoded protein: CASSRRQGVDEQYF.